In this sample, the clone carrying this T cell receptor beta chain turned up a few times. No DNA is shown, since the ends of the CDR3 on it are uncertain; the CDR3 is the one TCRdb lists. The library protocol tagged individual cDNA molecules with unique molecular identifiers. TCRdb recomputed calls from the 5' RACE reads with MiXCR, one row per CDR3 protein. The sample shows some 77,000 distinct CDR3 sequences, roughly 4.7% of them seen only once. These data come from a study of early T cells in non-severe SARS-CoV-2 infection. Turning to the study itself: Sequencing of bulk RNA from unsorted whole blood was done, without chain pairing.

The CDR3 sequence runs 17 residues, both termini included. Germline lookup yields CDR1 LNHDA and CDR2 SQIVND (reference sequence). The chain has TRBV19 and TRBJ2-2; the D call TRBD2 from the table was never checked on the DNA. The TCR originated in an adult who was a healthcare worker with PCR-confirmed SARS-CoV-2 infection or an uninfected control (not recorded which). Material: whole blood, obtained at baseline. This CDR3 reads CASIGLAGGFGAGELFF.